The clone carrying this TCR beta chain appeared a few times. What it binds is unknown. Study-wide findings and caveats: Greatest tumor Treg TCR overlap was with tumor naive CD4+ cells.

In TCRdb, the 5' RACE reads were re-called with MiXCR into one record per CDR3 protein. The sample lists roughly 56,000 distinct CDR3 sequences, 25% to 30% occurring once. Purified naive CD4+ T cells were depleted of CD25+ Tregs. This CDR3 has 16 amino acids. V was clipped by 0 bases and J by 7 bases, with 20 bases between them. From germline, CDR1 is SGHRS and CDR2 YFSETQ. Sequencing was performed on tumor-infiltrating naive CD4+ T cells sorted from the breast tumor. Subset described: naive CD4+ T cells, CD4+CD45RA+CD25-. The V and J genes are TRBV5-1 and TRBJ2-7, with D possibly being TRBD1 or TRBD2 (6 bases each). This TCR was recovered from a female donor with breast cancer. The CDR3 is CASSLDFTGPGGEQYF. DNA for the CDR3: TGCGCCAGCAGCTTGGATTTTACAGGGCCCGGGGGTGAGCAGTACTTC.